This T cell receptor beta chain was recorded in a study of blood T cell repertoires in COVID-19. Background on the study: The analysed material was cDNA or gDNA that came from T cells, B-cell-depleted T cells, or PBMCs.

Germline V gene lookup returns CDR1 MNHEY and CDR2 SVGAGI. Trimming cost V 4 bases and J 5 bases, with 11 bases left between them. The CDR3 runs to 13 residues. Original processing notes: Amplification of reference gene primers was used by the study to estimate nucleated cell counts. TCRdb keeps only in-frame clones here, not all; method: immunoSEQ multiplex PCR. Clone size and V and J calls were adopted from that table, with D and trimming inferred from the DNA. Here the sample spans 200,000 to 250,000 clones, over 80% being singletons. Source material: peripheral blood. The origin of this receptor is an older woman with active or convalescent COVID-19. This chain joins TRBV6-5 and TRBJ1-1, with D hard to call. In nucleotides, the CDR3 is TGTGCCAGCAGTTGGAGCCCAAGTACTGAAGCTTTCTTT. Protein sequence: CASSWSPSTEAFF.